A selection of T cell receptor beta chains follows, all from one sample in a study of Tregs in tolerant kidney transplant recipients. Sequenced by immunoSEQ multiplex PCR; TCRdb stores in-frame clones only, minus some. Of over 85,000 clones listed, 90% to 95% are singletons. Sequencing was performed on CD4+ T cells from blood, taken before the transplant. These receptors originate from a human donor who received a combined kidney and bone marrow transplant. Both conserved end residues are part of each CDR3. The D gene is left open where the match is weak. For some rows the clone size is stated as once, few or many, or as a class when expanded; others skip it.

-	-	TRBJ2-7	TRBV15	CATSRDKETYEQYF	TGTGCCACCAGCAGAGATAAAGAGACATACGAGCAGTACTTC
TRBD1	few	TRBJ2-2	TRBV2	CASRADRANTGELFF	TGTGCCAGCAGGGCTGACAGGGCAAACACCGGGGAGCTGTTTTTT
-	-	TRBJ2-3	TRBV7-9	CASSLGAMAPPNTDTQYF	TGTGCCAGCAGCTTAGGTGCAATGGCTCCCCCAAACACAGATACGCAGTATTTT
TRBD2	-	TRBJ2-7	TRBV11-1	CASSLGGASGTYEQYF	TGTGCCAGCAGCTTAGGCGGGGCTAGCGGGACCTACGAGCAGTACTTC
TRBD1	once	TRBJ1-1	TRBV18	CASLPDRVNTEAFF	TGTGCCAGCTTACCTGACAGGGTGAACACTGAAGCTTTCTTT
-	few	TRBJ1-3	TRBV11-3	CASSLDKFDTIYF	TGTGCCAGCAGCTTAGATAAATTCGACACCATATATTTT
-	-	TRBJ2-7	TRBV11-1	CASSLAPGNEQYF	TGTGCCAGCAGCTTAGCCCCAGGAAACGAGCAGTACTTC
-	-	TRBJ1-3	TRBV9	CASSPRGALFSGNTIYF	TGTGCCAGCAGCCCTAGAGGCGCACTCTTTTCCGGAAACACCATATATTTT
-	-	TRBJ2-3	TRBV7-3	CASSPRRSSTDTQYF	TGTGCCAGCAGCCCCCGGCGGTCTAGCACAGATACGCAGTATTTT
-	-	TRBJ1-2	TRBV7-9	CASSTRQDGYTF	TGTGCCAGCAGCACCCGACAGGATGGCTACACCTTC
-	-	TRBJ2-3	TRBV30	CAWSVLNTQYF	TGTGCCTGGAGTGTACTCAATACGCAGTATTTT
-	-	TRBJ1-1	TRBV7-2	CASSLVHQGHTEAFF	TGTGCCAGCAGCTTAGTACATCAGGGGCACACTGAAGCTTTCTTT
TRBD2	-	TRBJ2-1	TRBV13	CATQREASYNEQFF	TGTGCCACCCAGCGGGAGGCCTCCTACAATGAGCAGTTCTTC
-	-	TRBJ2-7	TRBV11-3	CASSRTLGYEQYF	TGTGCCAGCAGTCGAACCCTAGGCTACGAGCAGTACTTC
-	-	TRBJ1-6	TRBV7-2	CASSLAPGRPDF	TGTGCCAGCAGCTTAGCCCCCGGCAGGCCCGACTTT
-	-	TRBJ1-5	TRBV29-1	CSVGGVGQPQHF	TGCAGCGTTGGGGGAGTGGGCCAGCCCCAGCATTTT
-	-	TRBJ2-1	TRBV7-3	CASSLGASSYNEQFF	TGTGCCAGCAGCTTAGGGGCCAGCTCCTACAATGAGCAGTTCTTC
-	-	TRBJ2-5	TRBV2	CASSFIQGLKETQYF	TGTGCCAGCAGTTTTATACAGGGTTTGAAAGAGACCCAGTACTTC
TRBD2	-	TRBJ2-1	TRBV4-1	CASSLSGGASNEQFF	TGCGCCAGCAGTCTGAGCGGGGGGGCGAGTAATGAGCAGTTCTTC
-	-	TRBJ2-7	TRBV6-6	CASSYVGGGHSEQYF	TGTGCCAGCAGTTACGTGGGGGGGGGCCATTCCGAGCAGTACTTC
-	once	TRBJ1-2	TRBV20-1	CSAPVRGGYTF	TGCAGTGCCCCTGTACGGGGTGGCTACACCTTC
TRBD2	-	TRBJ2-2	TRBV12-5	CASAREAGVATGELFF	TGTGCTAGTGCTCGGGAGGCGGGGGTGGCCACCGGGGAGCTGTTTTTT
-	once	TRBJ1-5	TRBV27	CASSFTGFYQPQHF	TGTGCCAGCAGTTTCACAGGGTTTTATCAGCCCCAGCATTTT
-	-	TRBJ2-7	TRBV5-4	CASSLKLSQGRGEQYF	TGTGCCAGCAGCTTGAAGCTTAGTCAGGGAAGGGGCGAGCAGTACTTC
-	-	TRBJ1-4	TRBV30	CAWSVFLENEKLFF	TGTGCCTGGAGTGTATTTCTGGAGAATGAAAAACTGTTTTTT
-	once	TRBJ2-7	TRBV18	CASSPGLETYEQYF	TGTGCCAGCTCACCAGGTCTGGAGACCTACGAGCAGTACTTC
TRBD2	-	TRBJ2-4	TRBV19	CASSISSGKYIQYF	TGTGCCAGTAGTATATCTAGCGGGAAGTACATTCAGTACTTC
TRBD1	-	TRBJ2-7	TRBV4-1	CASSQERDRVSNEQYF	TGCGCCAGCAGCCAAGAGAGGGACAGGGTAAGCAACGAGCAGTACTTC
TRBD2	-	TRBJ2-5	TRBV7-2	CASSLIAGGIGETQYF	TGTGCCAGCAGCTTGATAGCGGGGGGGATCGGGGAGACCCAGTACTTC
-	-	TRBJ2-3	TRBV7-2	CASSLRRDTQYF	TGTGCCAGCAGCTTAAGGAGAGATACGCAGTATTTT
-	-	TRBJ1-1	TRBV18	CASSPRAQNTEAFF	TGTGCCAGCTCACCAAGAGCGCAAAACACTGAAGCTTTCTTT
-	-	TRBJ2-3	TRBV9	CASSSLRTDTQYF	TGTGCCAGCAGCTCATTGAGGACAGATACGCAGTATTTT
-	-	TRBJ2-1	TRBV7-2	CASSFSGSSYNEQFF	TGTGCCAGCAGCTTCTCCGGGTCCTCCTACAATGAGCAGTTCTTC
-	-	TRBJ2-7	TRBV5-4	CASSPGAHSYEQYF	TGTGCCAGCAGCCCAGGGGCTCACTCCTACGAGCAGTACTTC
TRBD1	-	TRBJ1-1	TRBV5-8	CASSLGATGDTEAFF	TGTGCCAGCAGCTTGGGAGCTACAGGGGACACTGAAGCTTTCTTT
-	-	TRBJ2-2	TRBV18	CASSTEQGSANTGELFF	TGTGCCAGCTCAACAGAACAGGGCTCCGCGAACACCGGGGAGCTGTTTTTT
TRBD2	-	TRBJ2-2	TRBV4-1	CASSQRTSAPNTGELFF	TGCGCCAGCAGCCAACGGACTAGCGCCCCGAACACCGGGGAGCTGTTTTTT
-	-	TRBJ2-1	TRBV6-5	CASTSYYNEQFF	TGTGCCAGCACTAGCTATTACAATGAGCAGTTCTTC
-	-	TRBJ2-7	TRBV2	CASKLTGGGSYEQYF	TGTGCCAGCAAGCTTACTGGCGGCGGATCCTACGAGCAGTACTTC
TRBD1	once	TRBJ2-2	TRBV19	CASSQGQGRRTGELFF	TGTGCCAGTAGTCAGGGACAGGGAAGACGAACCGGGGAGCTGTTTTTT
TRBD1	-	TRBJ1-2	TRBV18	CASSPQLTGANYGYTF	TGTGCCAGCTCACCCCAATTGACAGGGGCGAACTATGGCTACACCTTC
TRBD1	-	TRBJ2-7	TRBV19	CASSRRGSGEQYF	TGTGCCAGTAGCCGCAGGGGGTCGGGGGAGCAGTACTTC
-	-	TRBJ1-5	TRBV6-1	CASSEATQNQPQHF	TGTGCCAGCAGTGAAGCCACACAAAATCAGCCCCAGCATTTT
-	-	TRBJ1-2	TRBV5-1	CASSLVSGVYGYTF	TGCGCCAGCAGCTTGGTGTCGGGGGTCTATGGCTACACCTTC